Below, 27 T cell receptor beta chains from the same sample are listed, as sequenced in a study of CD8+ T cells in alopecia areata. Treatment reported: oral pan-JAK inhibitor, 5-10 mg twice daily. Once RNA had been extracted, it was reverse transcribed into cDNA to act as the sequencing template. Generated by immunoSEQ multiplex PCR, the TCRdb table keeps only in-frame clones and is missing some. The sample has some 170,000 clones; about 61% are singletons. Sequencing used CD4+ T cells sorted from blood, obtained between weeks 55 and 70, from a patient treated with tofacitinib. These receptors came from a human donor with alopecia areata.

The J gene is TRBJ2-7, the V gene TRBV2; 7 bases map to TRBD1. Germline values: CDR1 SNHLY, CDR2 FYNNEI. The CDR3 spans 15 residues. The V segment lost 6 bases and the J segment 0 bases; nucleotides outside the gene matches: 8. The CDR3, as DNA: TGTGCCAGCAGAGGGACAGATTCGGGCTCCTACGAGCAGTACTTC. It codes for CASRGTDSGSYEQYF.

This clone appeared a few times. Compared with germline, one end of the junction differs, possibly owing to a read error. This rearrangement joins TRBV7-7 to TRBJ2-5, with D hard to call. This CDR3 contains 15 residues. In germline, CDR1 is SSHAT, CDR2 FNYEAQ (reference sequence). The CDR3 coding sequence is TGTGCTAGCAGCTCGGTGGTCGGACCCCAAGAGACCCAGTACTTC. Its translation is CASSSVVGPQETQYF.

The chain has TRBV7-9 and TRBJ1-5; D call uncertain. CDR1 SEHNR and CDR2 FQNEAQ come from the germline V gene (reference sequence). This CDR3 has 13 residues. Between the trimmed V and J ends, which lost 5 bases and 5 bases, there was a span of 10 bases. This CDR3 is CASSPKADQPQHF. CDR3 in DNA: TGTGCCAGCAGCCCCAAGGCGGATCAGCCCCAGCATTTT.

The chain uses TRBV15 and TRBJ2-1; TRBD2 aligns across 11 bases. The CDR3 extends over 16 amino acids. Germline trimming cut 1 base from V and 7 bases from J; bases unmatched to any gene: 6. CDR1 LNHNV and CDR2 YYDKDF come from the germline V gene (reference sequence). The CDR3 sequence is CATSRGSGGAWNEQFF. DNA for the CDR3: TGTGCCACCAGCAGAGGTAGCGGGGGGGCATGGAATGAGCAGTTCTTC.

A few counts support this clone. V and J are TRBV30 and TRBJ2-1, with D possibly matching TRBD1 (7 bases). The CDR3 spans 15 residues. The V gene's germline CDR1 is GTSNPN and CDR2 SVGIG (reference sequence). Trimming removed 2 bases at V and 7 bases at J, with 18 bases between. The CDR3 reads CAWSYRGLDTNEQFF. DNA of the CDR3: TGTGCCTGGAGTTACAGGGGACTCGACACGAATGAGCAGTTCTTC.

CDR3 bases: TGTGCCTGGAGTGTAGGCGGGAACACTGAAGCTTTCTTT. This sequence encodes CAWSVGGNTEAFF. The chain uses TRBV30 and TRBJ1-1; D not resolved. The V gene's germline CDR1 is GTSNPN and CDR2 SVGIG (reference sequence). Trimming took off 0 bases at V and 1 base at J, with 6 bases between the two ends. CDR3 length: 13 amino acids.

This clone was seen many times. The J gene is TRBJ1-1, the V gene TRBV6-5; D is perhaps TRBD1 (6 bases). Germline CDR1 and CDR2: MNHEY and SVGAGI. This CDR3 has 13 amino acids. Between the trimmed V and J ends, which lost 6 bases and 7 bases, there was a span of 15 bases. CDR3 loop: CASRGGTKNEAFF. Written as DNA, the CDR3 is TGTGCCAGCAGAGGCGGGACAAAGAATGAAGCTTTCTTT.

The V gene is TRBV30, the J gene TRBJ1-2; D gene ambiguous. The CDR3 runs 13 residues. Germline V gene sequence: CDR1 GTSNPN, CDR2 SVGIG (reference sequence). Trimming left V 0 bases short and J 2 bases short, with 7 bases between. This CDR3 reads CAWSVSVNYGYTF. CDR3 nucleotides: TGTGCCTGGAGTGTATCGGTGAACTATGGCTACACCTTC.

This chain joins TRBV5-1 and TRBJ1-4; 7 bases line up with TRBD1. J gave up 6 bases and V 4 bases, and 6 bases lay outside the gene matches. The germline V gene has CDR1 SGHRS and CDR2 YFSETQ. The CDR3 loop spans 14 amino acids. CDR3 loop: CASSVTGNDEKLFF. CDR3 nucleotides: TGCGCCAGCAGCGTGACAGGGAATGATGAAAAACTGTTTTTT. Variable domain in full (rest from reference TRBV5-1 and TRBJ1-4): KAGVTQTPRYLIKTRGQQVTLSCSPISGHRSVSWYQQTPGQGLQFLFEYFSETQRNKGNFPGRFSGRQFSNSRSEMNVSTLELGDSALYLCASSVTGNDEKLFFGSGTQLSVL.

This clone was counted a single time. This chain connects TRBV7-7 to TRBJ2-3; TRBD2 matches at 7 bases. After removal of 5 bases from V and 6 bases from J, the junction contained 8 bases not matched to a gene. CDR1 and CDR2 from the germline V gene are SSHAT and FNYEAQ (reference sequence). CDR3 size: 14 residues. This CDR3 reads CASSGGGSRDTQYF. CDR3 nucleotide sequence: TGTGCCAGCAGCGGGGGGGGGAGTAGGGATACGCAGTATTTT.

V is TRBV30 and J is TRBJ2-7; 9 bases are shared with TRBD2. V was clipped by 4 bases and J by 6 bases; unmatched bases: 7. Germline V gene sequence: CDR1 GTSNPN, CDR2 SVGIG (reference sequence). The CDR3 totals 13 residues. The CDR3: CAWNPGLASEQYF. For the CDR3, the DNA is TGTGCCTGGAACCCGGGACTAGCAAGCGAGCAGTACTTC.

The chain combines TRBV6-5 with TRBJ2-7; 8 bases align to TRBD2. This CDR3 is 13 amino acids long. Germline CDR1 and CDR2: MNHEY and SVGAGI. J lost 0 bases, V lost 8 bases, and 3 bases had no gene match. The CDR3 DNA is TGTGCCAGCCGCACTAGCGGCTCCTACGAGCAGTACTTC. Its protein is CASRTSGSYEQYF.

V is TRBV30 and J is TRBJ1-2; D is ambiguous. The CDR3 has 11 amino acids. Germline CDR1 reads GTSNPN; CDR2 reads SVGIG (reference sequence). V was trimmed by 6 bases and J by 7 bases, leaving 12 bases between them. CDR3 sequence reads: CACKRHSGYTF. The CDR3 DNA sequence: TGTGCCTGTAAACGACATTCTGGCTACACCTTC.

This rearrangement joins TRBV5-1 to TRBJ2-5, with TRBD1 matching 8 bases. Per germline, CDR1 SGHRS and CDR2 YFSETQ. This CDR3 spans 14 amino acids. V lost 2 bases and J lost 5; bases outside the gene matches: 5. The CDR3 spells CASSLQGVEETQYF. CDR3 bases: TGCGCCAGCAGCTTACAGGGGGTCGAGGAGACCCAGTACTTC. Supplemented by reference TRBV5-1 and TRBJ2-5, the full variable domain reads KAGVTQTPRYLIKTRGQQVTLSCSPISGHRSVSWYQQTPGQGLQFLFEYFSETQRNKGNFPGRFSGRQFSNSRSEMNVSTLELGDSALYLCASSLQGVEETQYFGPGTRLLVL.

The V gene is TRBV10-3, the J gene TRBJ1-2; perhaps TRBD1 as D (5 bases). From germline, CDR1 is ENHRY and CDR2 SYGVKD. The CDR3 is 14 residues long. V was cut by 6 bases and J by 0 bases, with 11 bases left in between. The CDR3 DNA sequence: TGTGCCATCAGGTCGACAGACGCTAACTATGGCTACACCTTC. Its translation is CAIRSTDANYGYTF.

V is TRBV25-1 and J is TRBJ1-2; a possible D gene is TRBD1 (5 bases). Germline V lookup: CDR1 MGHDK, CDR2 SYGVNS. V lost 3 bases to trimming and J lost 7 bases, with 15 bases between them. The CDR3 length is 14 residues. CDR3 protein: CASSDSRAVSGYTF. Here the CDR3 DNA reads TGTGCCAGCAGTGACAGCAGGGCTGTCAGTGGCTACACCTTC.

The chain couples TRBV19 to TRBJ2-7; 10 bases map to TRBD1. With 4 bases clipped from V and 3 bases from J, the junction kept 9 bases outside the gene matches. The CDR3 loop spans 16 amino acids. Germline V CDR1 and CDR2: LNHDA, SQIVND (reference sequence). CDR3 in amino acids: CASSRYGQGGFYEQYF. The DNA of the CDR3 is TGTGCCAGTAGTAGATACGGACAGGGGGGATTCTACGAGCAGTACTTC.

The chain employs TRBV4-1 and TRBJ2-7; D is perhaps TRBD1 (5 bases). From germline, CDR1 is MGHRA and CDR2 YSYEKL. The CDR3 runs to 16 residues. Trimming pared 3 bases from V and 4 bases from J, leaving 19 bases between. The CDR3 sequence: CASSQPSRGLHYEQYF. The DNA of the CDR3 is TGCGCCAGCAGCCAGCCCTCTAGGGGCCTACATTACGAGCAGTACTTC.

Turning to this clone: Other DNA sequences in this sample translate to the same CDR3. In DNA, the CDR3 is TGTGCCAGCAGCGGACAGGGGTATGGCTACACCTTC. The encoded protein is CASSGQGYGYTF. The chain joins TRBV6-1 to TRBJ1-2, with TRBD1 matching 9 bases. J gave up 5 bases and V 6 bases, and 1 base lay outside the gene matches. Germline V gene lookup returns CDR1 MNHNS and CDR2 SASEGT. The CDR3 loop spans 12 amino acids.

The chain recombines TRBV7-2 with TRBJ1-5; TRBD1 aligns across 7 bases. The V gene's germline CDR1 is SGHTA and CDR2 FQGNSA. J lost 3 bases, V lost 5 bases, and 16 bases had no gene match. The CDR3 spans 18 residues. The CDR3 nucleotides are TGTGCCAGCAGCGCGGGAAGAACGGGGGACAGATACAATCAGCCCCAGCATTTT. Amino acids: CASSAGRTGDRYNQPQHF.

This clone was counted once. This chain joins TRBV4-1 and TRBJ2-3; possibly TRBD2 for D (6 bases). Trimming removed 2 bases at V and 1 base at J, with 16 bases between. CDR3 length: 17 residues. The germline gives CDR1 MGHRA, CDR2 YSYEKL. The CDR3 DNA sequence: TGCGCCAGCAGCCAAATTGGAGGGCGGGGTGGCACAGATACGCAGTATTTT. It translates to CASSQIGGRGGTDTQYF.

This clone came up a few times. This chain joins TRBV6-5 and TRBJ2-3; 14 nucleotides align to TRBD2. With 11 bases clipped from V and 6 bases from J, the junction kept 7 bases outside the gene matches. Germline lookup yields CDR1 MNHEY and CDR2 SVGAGI. The CDR3 loop spans 14 amino acids. Written as DNA, the CDR3 is TGTGCCGTCGGACTAGCGGGGGGCAGGGATACGCAGTATTTT. Protein: CAVGLAGGRDTQYF.

This chain links TRBV25-1 with TRBJ2-7; unclear D gene. Germline V gives CDR1 MGHDK, CDR2 SYGVNS. CDR3 length: 13 amino acids. The V gene lost 4 bases and the J gene lost 3 bases, with 10 bases spanning the gap. The CDR3 loop reads CASSARHLYEQYF. Here the CDR3 DNA reads TGTGCCAGCAGTGCAAGGCACCTCTACGAGCAGTACTTC.

This clone was counted only a few times. This chain uses TRBV29-1 with TRBJ2-3, with 9 bases matching TRBD2. After removal of 7 bases from V and 0 bases from J, the junction contained 5 bases not matched to a gene. The CDR3 extends over 14 amino acids. From germline, CDR1 is SQVTM and CDR2 ANQGSEA. The CDR3 DNA sequence: TGCAGCGGGGACCTAGCGGGGAGCACAGATACGCAGTATTTT. This encodes CSGDLAGSTDTQYF.

This clone was counted only a few times. V gene TRBV10-3 combines with J gene TRBJ2-6; D possibly corresponds to TRBD1 (5 bases). The V end was cut by 3 bases, the J end by 1 base, with 7 bases between. From germline, CDR1 is ENHRY and CDR2 SYGVKD. The CDR3 length is 15 residues. In DNA form, the CDR3 reads TGTGCCATCAGTGAAGGGGTTTCTGGGGCCAACGTCCTGACTTTC. Protein: CAISEGVSGANVLTF.

This chain connects TRBV19 to TRBJ1-5; D possibly corresponds to TRBD1 (5 bases). V lost 1 base, J lost 7 bases, and 20 bases lay in between. Germline CDR1 is LNHDA and CDR2 is SQIVND (reference sequence). This CDR3 spans 17 amino acids. The CDR3 here is CASSIVMVTASGQPQHF. The CDR3, as DNA: TGTGCCAGTAGTATAGTGATGGTGACAGCTTCAGGGCAGCCCCAGCATTTT.

The V and J genes are TRBV5-1 and TRBJ2-1; a weak D match, TRBD2 (6 bases). Germline V gene sequence: CDR1 SGHRS, CDR2 YFSETQ. The CDR3 is 15 amino acids. V shed 0 bases and J shed 3 bases, with 10 bases lying between them. CDR3 sequence (DNA): TGCGCCAGCAGCTTGGCCGGGGACTTCTACAATGAGCAGTTCTTC. Translation gives CASSLAGDFYNEQFF.